This is a list of T cell receptor beta chains from one sample in a study of blood T cell repertoires in COVID-19. TCRdb's table, derived via immunoSEQ multiplex PCR, lists solely in-frame clones and lacks some. The data show about 130,000 clones, 65% to 90% seen once. Sequenced: peripheral blood. These receptors were obtained from a woman aged 60 to 75 with active or convalescent COVID-19. CDR3s include the opening cysteine and the closing phenylalanine or tryptophan. Only part of the rows carry a size: once, few, many, or a class if the clone is expanded.

clone_size v_call cdr3_aa
. TRBV4-2 CASSQQAGSGTDTQYF
. TRBV7-3 CASSTSGGTEAFF
. TRBV25-1 CASSPGAFNSPLHF
. TRBV9 CASSVGSGGYQETQYF
few TRBV4-1 CASSQDPDGRALFF
. TRBV6-5 CASRPRQAGPQHF
. TRBV10-1 CASKPGLAGGETYNEQFF
. TRBV5-1 CASSLEIGGSATDTQYF
. TRBV6-1 CASSEFAGVYNEQFF
few TRBV15 CATSRRTSGRINEQFF
. TRBV28 CASRGPWGVSNYGYTF
. TRBV7-2 CASSWTGTYQPQHF
. TRBV7-7 CASRPGTGGETQYF
. TRBV7-9 CASSLVGQGTYKNIQYF
. TRBV10-1 CASSGREWKNTEAFF